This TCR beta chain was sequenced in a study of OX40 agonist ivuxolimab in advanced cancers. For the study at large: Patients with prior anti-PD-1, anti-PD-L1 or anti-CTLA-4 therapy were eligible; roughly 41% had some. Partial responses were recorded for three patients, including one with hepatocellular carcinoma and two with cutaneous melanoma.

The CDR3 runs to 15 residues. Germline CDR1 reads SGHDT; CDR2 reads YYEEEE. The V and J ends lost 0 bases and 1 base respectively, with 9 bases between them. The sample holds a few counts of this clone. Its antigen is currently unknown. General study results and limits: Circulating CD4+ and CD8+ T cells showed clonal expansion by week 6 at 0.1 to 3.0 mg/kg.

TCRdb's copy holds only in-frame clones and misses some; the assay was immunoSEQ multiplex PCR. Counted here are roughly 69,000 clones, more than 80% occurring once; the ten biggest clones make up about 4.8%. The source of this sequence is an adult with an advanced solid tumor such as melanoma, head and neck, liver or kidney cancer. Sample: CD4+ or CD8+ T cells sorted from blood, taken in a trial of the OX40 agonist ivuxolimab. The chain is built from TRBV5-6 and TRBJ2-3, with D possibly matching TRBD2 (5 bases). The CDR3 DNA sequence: TGTGCCAGCAGCTTGGGAGGGTTAGGCACAGATACGCAGTATTTT. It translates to CASSLGGLGTDTQYF.